This T cell receptor delta chain comes out of a study of γδ T cells in repeated Plasmodium falciparum infection. Looking at the study overall: Timepoints: baseline, immediately before selected infections, and 21 days after every infection.

Findings and limits, study-wide: Donors in Mali lived in a small rural village, largely one ethnic group. Many TCRgamma sequences overlapped between individuals in stable Vgamma9/Vdelta2+ repertoires. Vdelta2-negative gammadelta repertoires appeared less diverse and less shared in Malian than Australian children.

TCRdb re-called the multiplex PCR reads using CATT. This sample carries some 100,000 delta-chain clones, approximately 1.4% of them seen once, and the ten largest clones take around 8.1%. This clone has more than one count but fewer than ten. The target antigen is unknown. A read error likely explains this, since a far larger clone differs by one base. The CDR3 covers 19 residues. Trimming took 3 bases from V and 1 from J; bases not matched to a gene: 23. The germline gives CDR1 TVYSNPD, CDR2 GDNSRS (reference sequence). Flow sorting of PBMC yielded separate Vgamma9/Vdelta2+ and Vdelta2-negative gammadelta T cell populations for bulk repertoire analysis.

This sequence joins TRDV3 and TRDJ1, with TRDD2 matching over 7 bases. TCRdb does not report a J gene; here it was assigned by matching the DNA to germline references. The sample taken for sequencing was gamma-delta T cells from blood. This clonotype was obtained from a pool of human donors (malaria-infected and uninfected, not separated). CDR3 in DNA: TGTGCCTTACATAGATATTTCCTACGGGGGGGCCGGGTCACCGATAAACTCATCTTT. Its protein product is CALHRYFLRGGRVTDKLIF.